The clone carrying this T cell receptor (beta chain) was counted once. What it binds is unknown. The repertoire was sequenced with immunoSEQ multiplex PCR; TCRdb's copy has only in-frame clones and lacks some. Of 2 million to 3 million clones listed, 80% to 95% are singletons. This entry belongs to a study of shared clonotypes between healthy human individuals. Germline V gives CDR1 SEHNR, CDR2 FQNEAQ (reference sequence). The CDR3 is 12 amino acids. V shed 5 bases, J shed 3 bases, and the junction held 1 base outside the gene matches. General study results and limits: Shared clonotypes across all four donors exceeded non-shared ones in generation probability. Sharing of clonotypes among donors was expected to vary with sequencing depth. Sampling involved blood alone; tissue repertoires likely differ.

This rearrangement joins TRBV7-9 to TRBJ2-7; 7 bases align to TRBD1. The specimen was naive CD4+ T cells from PBMCs. Noted subset: CD45RA+ positively selected. This receptor was obtained from a young man in good health. Some clones in this sample may be carry-over from other donors' samples. CDR3 sequence (DNA): TGTGCCAGCAGCGACAGGGTCTACGAGCAGTACTTC. The encoded protein is CASSDRVYEQYF.